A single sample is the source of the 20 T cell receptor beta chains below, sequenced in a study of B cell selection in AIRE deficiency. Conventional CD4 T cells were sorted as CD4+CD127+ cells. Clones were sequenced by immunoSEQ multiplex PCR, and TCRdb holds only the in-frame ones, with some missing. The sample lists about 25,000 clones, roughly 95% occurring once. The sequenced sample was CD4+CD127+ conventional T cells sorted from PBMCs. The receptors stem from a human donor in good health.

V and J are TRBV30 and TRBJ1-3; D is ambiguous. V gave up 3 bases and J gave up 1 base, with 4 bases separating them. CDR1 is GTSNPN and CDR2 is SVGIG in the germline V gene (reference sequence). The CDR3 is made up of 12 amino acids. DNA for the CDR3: TGTGCCTGGAGCTCGTCTGGAAACACCATATATTTT. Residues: CAWSSSGNTIYF.

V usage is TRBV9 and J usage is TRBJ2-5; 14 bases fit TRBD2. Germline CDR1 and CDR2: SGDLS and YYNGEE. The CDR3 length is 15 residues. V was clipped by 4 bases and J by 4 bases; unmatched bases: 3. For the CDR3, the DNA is TGTGCCAGCAGCCAGGGACTAGCGGGGGTAGAGACCCAGTACTTC. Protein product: CASSQGLAGVETQYF. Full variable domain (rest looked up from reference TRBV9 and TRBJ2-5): DSGVTQTPKHLITATGQRVTLRCSPRSGDLSVYWYQQSLDQGLQFLIQYYNGEERAKGNILERFSAQQFPDLHSELNLSSLELGDSALYFCASSQGLAGVETQYFGPGTRLLVL.

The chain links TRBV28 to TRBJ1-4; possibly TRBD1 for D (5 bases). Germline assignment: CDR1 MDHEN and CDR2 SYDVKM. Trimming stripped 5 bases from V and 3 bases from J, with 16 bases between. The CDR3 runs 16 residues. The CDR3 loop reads CASSHQGFQANEKLFF. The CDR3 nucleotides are TGTGCCAGCAGTCATCAGGGATTCCAAGCTAATGAAAAACTGTTTTTT.

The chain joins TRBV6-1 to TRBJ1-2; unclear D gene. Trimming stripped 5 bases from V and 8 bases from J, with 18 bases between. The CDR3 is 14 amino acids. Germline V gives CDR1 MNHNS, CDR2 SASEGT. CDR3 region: CASSLGRLSRGYTF. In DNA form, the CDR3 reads TGTGCCAGCAGTTTGGGCAGATTGTCTCGCGGCTACACCTTC.

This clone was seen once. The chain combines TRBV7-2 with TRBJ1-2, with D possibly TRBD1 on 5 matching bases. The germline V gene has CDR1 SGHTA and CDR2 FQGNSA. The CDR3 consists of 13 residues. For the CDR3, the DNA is TGTGCGGTTCACTCACGAGGGGTCTATGGCTACACCTTC. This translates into CAVHSRGVYGYTF.

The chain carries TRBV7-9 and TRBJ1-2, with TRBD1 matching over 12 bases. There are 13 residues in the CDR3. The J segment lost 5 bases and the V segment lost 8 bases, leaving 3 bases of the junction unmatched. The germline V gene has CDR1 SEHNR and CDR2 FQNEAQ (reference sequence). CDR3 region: CASRDRGQYGYTF. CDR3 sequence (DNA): TGTGCCAGCCGGGACAGGGGGCAATATGGCTACACCTTC.

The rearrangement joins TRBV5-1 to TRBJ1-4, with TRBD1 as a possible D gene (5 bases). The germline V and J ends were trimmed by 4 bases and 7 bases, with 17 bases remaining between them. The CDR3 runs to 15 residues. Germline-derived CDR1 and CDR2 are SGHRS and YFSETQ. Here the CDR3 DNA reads TGCGCCAGCAGCAGAGAAGGGGCCGAGGGTGAAAAACTGTTTTTT. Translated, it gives CASSREGAEGEKLFF.

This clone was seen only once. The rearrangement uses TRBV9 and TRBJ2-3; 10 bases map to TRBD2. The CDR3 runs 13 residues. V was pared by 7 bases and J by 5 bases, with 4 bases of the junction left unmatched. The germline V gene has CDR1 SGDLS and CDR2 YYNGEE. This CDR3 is CASGASGRDTQYF. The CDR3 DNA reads TGTGCCAGCGGGGCTAGCGGGAGAGATACGCAGTATTTT.

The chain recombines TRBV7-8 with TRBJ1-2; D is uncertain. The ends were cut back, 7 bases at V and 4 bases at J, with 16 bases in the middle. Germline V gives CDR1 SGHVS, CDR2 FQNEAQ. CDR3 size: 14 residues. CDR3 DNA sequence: TGTGCCAGCAAGAAGATTCTGGGCCCCTATGGCTACACCTTC. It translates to CASKKILGPYGYTF.

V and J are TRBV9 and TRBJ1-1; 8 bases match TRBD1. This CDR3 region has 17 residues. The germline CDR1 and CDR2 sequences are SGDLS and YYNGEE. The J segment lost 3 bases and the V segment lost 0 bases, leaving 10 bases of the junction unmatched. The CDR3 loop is CASSVGAGGSVDTEAFF. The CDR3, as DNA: TGTGCCAGCAGCGTAGGGGCAGGGGGCAGTGTGGACACTGAAGCTTTCTTT.

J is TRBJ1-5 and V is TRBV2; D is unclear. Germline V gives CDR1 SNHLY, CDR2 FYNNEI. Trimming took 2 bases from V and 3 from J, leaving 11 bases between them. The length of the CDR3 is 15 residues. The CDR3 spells CASSEWRGYNQPQHF. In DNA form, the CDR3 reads TGTGCCAGCAGTGAATGGCGAGGGTACAATCAGCCCCAGCATTTT.

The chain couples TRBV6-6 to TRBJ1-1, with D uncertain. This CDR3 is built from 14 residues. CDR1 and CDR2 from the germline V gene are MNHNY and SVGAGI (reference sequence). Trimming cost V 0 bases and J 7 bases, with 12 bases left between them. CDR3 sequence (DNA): TGTGCCAGCAGTTACTCGAATACGGGCTTTGAAGCTTTCTTT. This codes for CASSYSNTGFEAFF.

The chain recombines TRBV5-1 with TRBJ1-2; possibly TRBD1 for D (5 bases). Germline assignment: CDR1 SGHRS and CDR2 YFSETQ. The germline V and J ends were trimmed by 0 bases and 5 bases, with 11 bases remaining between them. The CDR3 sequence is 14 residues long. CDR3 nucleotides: TGCGCCAGCAGCTTGGTGGGGGGAAGGTATGGCTACACCTTC. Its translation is CASSLVGGRYGYTF.

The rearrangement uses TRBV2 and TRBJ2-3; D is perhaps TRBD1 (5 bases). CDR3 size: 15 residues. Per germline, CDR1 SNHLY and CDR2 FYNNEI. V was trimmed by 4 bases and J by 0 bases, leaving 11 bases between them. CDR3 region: CASSGERGSTDTQYF. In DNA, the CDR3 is TGTGCCAGCAGTGGAGAAAGGGGTAGCACAGATACGCAGTATTTT.

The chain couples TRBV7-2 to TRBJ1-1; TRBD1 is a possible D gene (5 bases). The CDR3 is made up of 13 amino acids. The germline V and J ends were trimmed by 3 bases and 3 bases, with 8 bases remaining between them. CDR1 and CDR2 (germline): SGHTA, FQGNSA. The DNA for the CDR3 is TGTGCCAGCAGCTTTTTGGGGCACACTGAAGCTTTCTTT. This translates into CASSFLGHTEAFF.

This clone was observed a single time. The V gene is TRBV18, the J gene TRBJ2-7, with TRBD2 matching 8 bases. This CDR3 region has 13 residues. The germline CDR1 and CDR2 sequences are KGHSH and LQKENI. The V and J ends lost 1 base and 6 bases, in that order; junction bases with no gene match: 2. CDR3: CASSPQREREQYF. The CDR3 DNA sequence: TGTGCCAGCTCACCACAGCGGGAGCGCGAGCAGTACTTC.

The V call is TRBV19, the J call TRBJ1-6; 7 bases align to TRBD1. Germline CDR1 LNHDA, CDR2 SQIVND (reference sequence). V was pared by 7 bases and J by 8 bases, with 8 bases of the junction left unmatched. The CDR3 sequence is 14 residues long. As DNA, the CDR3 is TGTGCCAGTAAGTGGATAGGGGGCGATTCACCCCTCCACTTT. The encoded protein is CASKWIGGDSPLHF.

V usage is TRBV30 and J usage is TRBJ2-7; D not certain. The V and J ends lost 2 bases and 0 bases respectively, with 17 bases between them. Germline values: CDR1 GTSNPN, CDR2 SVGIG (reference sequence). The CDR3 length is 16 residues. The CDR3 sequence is CAWSPPRTATSYEQYF. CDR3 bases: TGTGCCTGGAGTCCCCCCCGGACCGCCACCTCCTACGAGCAGTACTTC.

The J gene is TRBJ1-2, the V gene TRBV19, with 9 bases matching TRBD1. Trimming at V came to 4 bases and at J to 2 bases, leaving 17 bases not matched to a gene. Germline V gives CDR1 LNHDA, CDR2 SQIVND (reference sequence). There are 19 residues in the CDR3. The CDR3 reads CASSTSSGTGNFINYGYTF. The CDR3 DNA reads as TGTGCCAGTAGTACCTCATCCGGGACAGGGAATTTTATAAACTATGGCTACACCTTC. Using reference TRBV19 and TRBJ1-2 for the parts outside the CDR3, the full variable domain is DGGITQSPKYLFRKEGQNVTLSCEQNLNHDAMYWYRQDPGQGLRLIYYSQIVNDFQKGDIAEGYSVSREKKESFPLTVTSAQKNPTAFYLCASSTSSGTGNFINYGYTFGSGTRLTVV.

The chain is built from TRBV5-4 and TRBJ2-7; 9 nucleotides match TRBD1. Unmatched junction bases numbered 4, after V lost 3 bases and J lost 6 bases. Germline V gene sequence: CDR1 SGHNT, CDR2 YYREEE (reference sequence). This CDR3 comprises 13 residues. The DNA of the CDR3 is TGTGCCAGCAGCTCCACAGGGGGCTTCGAGCAGTACTTC. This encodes CASSSTGGFEQYF.